This passage covers 22 T cell receptor beta chains from one sample sequenced in a study of T cells expressing NK-cell markers. From its re-call of the 5' RACE reads, TCRdb lists each CDR3 protein once, without DNA. Its table records approximately 380,000 distinct CDR3 sequences. The specimen was blood T cells: a sorted CD56 or NKG2C T cell subset, CD4+ or CD8+ T cells, or bulk PBMC T cells (not recorded which). The receptors stem from a man aged 18 to 69 in good health.

This chain links TRBV5-5 with TRBJ1-2. There are 18 residues in the CDR3. The germline CDR1 and CDR2 sequences are SGHKS and YYEKEE (reference sequence). This CDR3 is CASSLGHIILGPNYGYTF.

The chain has TRBV7-2 and TRBJ2-5; TCRdb's D gene call, TRBD1, goes unchecked for lack of DNA. The CDR3 spans 14 residues. Germline CDR1 and CDR2: SGHTA and FQGNSA. The CDR3 loop reads CASSPGQGGKTQYF. Supplemented by reference TRBV7-2 and TRBJ2-5, the full variable domain reads GAGVSQSPSNKVTEKGKDVELRCDPISGHTALYWYRQSLGQGLEFLIYFQGNSAPDKSGLPSDRFSAERTGGSVSTLTIQRTQQEDSAVYLCASSPGQGGKTQYFGPGTRLLVL.

The rearrangement links TRBV12-3 or TRBV12-4 to TRBJ1-4. CDR3 length: 12 residues. The CDR3 region is CASSLPQEKLFF.

The V call is TRBV6-5, the J call TRBJ1-2; TCRdb names TRBD1, which stays unverified in the absence of DNA. The CDR3 totals 16 residues. From germline, CDR1 is MNHEY and CDR2 SVGAGI. Here the CDR3 reads CASSYFSRQGVDGYTF.

The genes are TRBV6-1 and TRBJ1-5; TCRdb calls TRBD1, which cannot be checked without DNA. This CDR3 spans 14 amino acids. Germline CDR1 and CDR2: MNHNS and SASEGT. CDR3 sequence reads: CASGLGTGHQPQHF.

The chain links TRBV4-2 to TRBJ1-2; no DNA is available, so the TRBD1 call from TCRdb remains unchecked. Per germline, CDR1 LGHNA and CDR2 YNFKEQ. This CDR3 contains 15 residues. The CDR3 sequence is CASSQDAGTHYGYTF.

The chain combines TRBV4-2 with TRBJ2-7; the TRBD1 assignment by TCRdb is unverifiable without DNA. The germline gives CDR1 LGHNA, CDR2 YNFKEQ. The CDR3 loop spans 16 amino acids. The CDR3 spells CASSQDIGGGAYEQYF.

This chain links TRBV29-1 with TRBJ2-3; TCRdb's D gene call, TRBD2, goes unchecked for lack of DNA. The CDR3 is made up of 16 amino acids. Germline V gene sequence: CDR1 SQVTM, CDR2 ANQGSEA. CDR3 region: CSVPTTSGGAFDTQYF.

The chain employs TRBV6-1 and TRBJ1-5. In germline, CDR1 is MNHNS, CDR2 SASEGT. The CDR3 length is 15 residues. CDR3 sequence: CASSEVGLSNQPQHF.

The rearrangement joins TRBV20-1 to TRBJ2-5; the TRBD1 assignment by TCRdb is unverifiable without DNA. Germline assignment: CDR1 DFQATT and CDR2 SNEGSKA (reference sequence). The CDR3 length is 17 residues. This CDR3 reads CSASGSAGGLLTETQYF.

The chain is built from TRBV29-1 and TRBJ2-1; TCRdb proposes TRBD2, but this gene call is untestable without DNA. From germline, CDR1 is SQVTM and CDR2 ANQGSEA. The CDR3 totals 12 residues. CDR3 in amino acids: CSVGRGRDEQFF.

V usage is TRBV15 and J usage is TRBJ1-4; TCRdb picks TRBD1, but there is no DNA to check that call. The CDR3 is 19 residues long. Germline assignment: CDR1 LNHNV and CDR2 YYDKDF (reference sequence). The CDR3 loop reads CATSRTVRGAQGRGEKLFF.

The chain couples TRBV7-2 to TRBJ2-5; the TCRdb call, TRBD1, lacks DNA for checking. Looked up from germline, CDR1 is SGHTA and CDR2 is FQGNSA. There are 16 residues in the CDR3. CDR3 protein: CASSSNYRVLQETQYF.

The chain combines TRBV7-2 with TRBJ2-2; TCRdb returns TRBD1, unconfirmable since there is no DNA. The CDR3 loop spans 16 amino acids. Germline assignment: CDR1 SGHTA and CDR2 FQGNSA. The CDR3 here is CASNRRGQANTGELFF.

The CDR3 loop reads CASSLSGLAGDEQYF. This chain connects TRBV7-2 to TRBJ2-7; TCRdb's assignment of TRBD2 cannot be checked, as there is no DNA. This CDR3 has 15 residues. Germline V CDR1 and CDR2: SGHTA, FQGNSA.

Here the CDR3 reads CASTSYNSPLHF. V and J are TRBV12-3 or TRBV12-4 and TRBJ1-6. The CDR3 spans 12 residues.

This chain uses TRBV12-3 or TRBV12-4 with TRBJ2-3; TCRdb gives TRBD1 as the D gene, but with no DNA this cannot be confirmed. CDR3 length: 15 residues. The CDR3 region is CASRPPGQGRNTQYF.

This rearrangement joins TRBV6-2 or TRBV6-3 to TRBJ1-5; the D gene TCRdb calls, TRBD1, cannot be checked with no DNA. Germline lookup yields CDR1 MNHEY and CDR2 SVGEGT. This CDR3 has 15 amino acids. CDR3 amino acids: CASTTDREPGRPQHF.

The chain carries TRBV20-1 and TRBJ1-5. Per germline, CDR1 DFQATT and CDR2 SNEGSKA (reference sequence). CDR3 length equals 15 residues. CDR3: CSARPSVNSNQPQHF.

The V gene is TRBV15, the J gene TRBJ2-3; absent DNA, TCRdb's TRBD2 call cannot be checked. The germline CDR1 and CDR2 sequences are LNHNV and YYDKDF (reference sequence). The CDR3 covers 14 residues. CDR3: CATSNSGVPDTQYF.

The chain is built from TRBV18 and TRBJ1-1; TCRdb gives TRBD1 as the D gene, but with no DNA this cannot be confirmed. The CDR3 consists of 13 residues. Germline assignment: CDR1 KGHSH and CDR2 LQKENI. The CDR3 here is CASSPGTGEGAFF.

V is TRBV5-4 and J is TRBJ2-2. The germline V gene has CDR1 SGHNT and CDR2 YYREEE (reference sequence). The CDR3 consists of 13 residues. CDR3 sequence reads: CASSPYVTGELFF.